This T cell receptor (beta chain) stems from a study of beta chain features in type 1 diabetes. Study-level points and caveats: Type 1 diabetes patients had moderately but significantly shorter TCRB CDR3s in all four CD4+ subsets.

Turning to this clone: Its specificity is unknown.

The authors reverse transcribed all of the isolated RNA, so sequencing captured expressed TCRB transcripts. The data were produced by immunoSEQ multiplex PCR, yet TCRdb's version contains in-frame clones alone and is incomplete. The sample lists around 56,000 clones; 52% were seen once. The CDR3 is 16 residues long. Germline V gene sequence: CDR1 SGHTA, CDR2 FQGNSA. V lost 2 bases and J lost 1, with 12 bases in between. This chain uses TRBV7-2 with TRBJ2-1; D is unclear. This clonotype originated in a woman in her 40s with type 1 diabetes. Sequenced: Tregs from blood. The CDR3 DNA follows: TGTGCCAGCAGCTTAATCGGCCAGGTGTCCTACAATGAGCAGTTCTTC. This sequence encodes CASSLIGQVSYNEQFF.